This TCR beta chain was profiled in a study of shared clonotypes between healthy human individuals. The CDR3 covers 15 residues. V lost 8 bases, J lost 4 bases, and 20 bases lay in between. Germline V CDR1 and CDR2: ENHRY, SYGVKD. An assay was performed, and its level was deep. Under the authors' procedure: Filtering differed because ImmunoSEQ produced junction-only sequences that carried no quality scores. TCRdb's table, derived via immunoSEQ multiplex PCR, lists solely in-frame clones and lacks some. That table supplies the V and J calls and clone size; D and trimming were determined from the DNA. The sample holds fewer than 1 million clones, around 96% seen once. The naive CD8 population came from CD45RO-negative cells selected for CCR7, without terminally differentiated effector memory CD45RA+ cells.

The rearrangement uses TRBV10-3 and TRBJ1-2, with D uncertain. The sequenced material came from naive CD8+ T cells sorted from blood. The TCR comes from a young man in good health. This CDR3 is CAIGPSDDASYGYTF. DNA for the CDR3: TGTGCCATCGGCCCCTCGGACGATGCTAGCTATGGCTACACCTTC.